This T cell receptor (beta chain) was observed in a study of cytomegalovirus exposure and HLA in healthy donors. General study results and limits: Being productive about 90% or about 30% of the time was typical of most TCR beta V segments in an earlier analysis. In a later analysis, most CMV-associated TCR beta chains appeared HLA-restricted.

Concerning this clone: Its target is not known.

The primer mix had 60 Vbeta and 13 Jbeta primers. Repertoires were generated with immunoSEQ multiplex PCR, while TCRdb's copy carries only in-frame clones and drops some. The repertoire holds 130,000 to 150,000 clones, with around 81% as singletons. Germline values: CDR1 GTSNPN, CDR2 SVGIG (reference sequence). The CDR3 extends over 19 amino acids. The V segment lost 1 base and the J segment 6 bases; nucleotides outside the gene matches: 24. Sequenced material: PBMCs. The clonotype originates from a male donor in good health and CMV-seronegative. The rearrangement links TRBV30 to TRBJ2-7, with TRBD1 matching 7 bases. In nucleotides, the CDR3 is TGTGCCTGGAGTGACCCTGGGAGACTGGGACAGACTTTCTTGGGCGAGCAGTACTTC. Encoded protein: CAWSDPGRLGQTFLGEQYF.